This T cell receptor beta chain was observed in a study of OX40 agonist ivuxolimab in advanced cancers. Overall study context: Patients were dosed with the agonistic anti-OX40 (CD134) antibody ivuxolimab. Study conclusions and caveats: Fewer expanded clones were found on average in CD4+ than in CD8+ T cells. In a subset of nonresponders, normalized T-cell clonal expansion was also low. Near-lowest levels of clonal expansion characterized partial responders at 0.1-3.0 mg/kg.

Assay: immunoSEQ multiplex PCR; the TCRdb copy retains only in-frame clones and omits some. The sample has about 73,000 clones, roughly 90% seen once. Remarks on this clone: The antigen is not known.

Sample: CD4+ or CD8+ T cells sorted from blood, taken in a trial of the OX40 agonist ivuxolimab. The clonotype comes from an adult with an advanced solid tumor such as melanoma, head and neck, liver or kidney cancer.

CDR3 DNA: TGTGCCAGCAGCTTACCGACAGGGTGGAATGAGCAGTTCTTC. Amino acid sequence: CASSLPTGWNEQFF. The chain is built from TRBV7-9 and TRBJ2-1; 7 nucleotides line up with TRBD1. The CDR3 spans 14 residues. CDR1 and CDR2 (germline): SEHNR, FQNEAQ (reference sequence). Trimming at V came to 2 bases and at J to 7 bases, leaving 5 bases not matched to a gene. Using reference TRBV7-9 and TRBJ2-1 for the parts outside the CDR3, the full variable domain is DTGVSQNPRHKITKRGQNVTFRCDPISEHNRLYWYRQTLGQGPEFLTYFQNEAQLEKSRLLSDRFSAERPKGSFSTLEIQRTEQGDSAMYLCASSLPTGWNEQFFGPGTRLTVL.